The sequence of this T cell receptor (beta chain) was determined in a study of CD4 T cells in relation to SARS-CoV-2 and coronaviruses. The study, taken as a whole, reports: Memory recall responses, not primary responses primed in culture, are what the assay detects. Each donor contributed either pre-pandemic or post-infection samples, not both.

For this clone: Its cognate antigen is unknown.

Using immunoSEQ multiplex PCR, the repertoire was profiled, and TCRdb retains in-frame clones only, with some absent. The table records some 65,000 clones, 80% to 90% of them present only once. Unexposed donor CD4+ T cells date from about 2011-2018, before the COVID-19 pandemic. The CDR3 is 16 residues long. The V gene end was trimmed by 3 bases and the J gene end by 1 base; junction bases not matched to a gene: 1. Germline assignment: CDR1 KGHSH and CDR2 LQKENI. The TCR was taken from a human donor in good health. Sequences were obtained from memory CD4+ T cells from PBMCs. This chain uses TRBV18 with TRBJ2-3; the match to TRBD2 covers 13 bases. DNA for the CDR3: TGTGCCAGCTCACCCGGGACTAGCGGGGGCACAGATACGCAGTATTTT. Translation gives CASSPGTSGGTDTQYF.